This TCR beta chain was identified in a study of beta chain features in type 1 diabetes. Overall study: What patients shared with healthy donors was a similar profile of age, gender and cell yields.

TCRB transcripts that were expressed got sequenced, as all of the isolated RNA had been reverse transcribed. Measured with immunoSEQ multiplex PCR; TCRdb has only the in-frame clones, and not every one. The table records under 250,000 clones, 13% to 15% of them present only once. This clone was picked up a small number of times. CDR1 and CDR2 from the germline V gene are MDHEN and SYDVKM. This CDR3 region has 14 residues. V was pared by 3 bases and J by 6 bases, with 5 bases of the junction left unmatched. Sequenced input: naive CD4+ T cells from blood. The receptor comes from a woman aged 40 to 49 in good health. The V call is TRBV28, the J call TRBJ2-4, with 7 bases identical to TRBD1. The CDR3 reads CASSLYRGLNIQYF. CDR3 in DNA: TGTGCCAGCAGTTTGTACAGGGGCCTAAACATTCAGTACTTC.